These T cell receptor beta chains were read from a single sample in a study of CD8 T cells in Susac syndrome. One entry per CDR3 protein results from TCRdb running MiXCR on the immunoSEQ multiplex PCR reads. The repertoire holds about 240,000 distinct CDR3 sequences, with 96% as singletons. The specimen sequenced was CD4+ T cells from PBMCs. These TCRs come from a human donor with Susac syndrome. The CDR3 runs from the conserved cysteine through the conserved F or W. A D gene is named only where the DNA matches it firmly. Clone size appears in some rows only: once, few, many, or a class for an expanded clone.

>-|TRBD1|TRBV7-9|TRBJ2-1
TGTGCCAGCAGCCCTTGGACAGGTTTTGAGCAGTTCTTC
CASSPWTGFEQFF
>-|TRBD2|TRBV11-2|TRBJ2-1
TGTGCCAGCACCCTCTCAGCGGGAGTGCGTTCGGATGAGCAGTTCTTC
CASTLSAGVRSDEQFF
>-|-|TRBV6-5|TRBJ2-3
TGTGCCAGCAGTTACCGAGCGGTTTTAGGGCCAGATACGCAGTATTTT
CASSYRAVLGPDTQYF
>-|-|TRBV4-1|TRBJ2-5
TGCGCCAGCAGCCAAGTGCGGGAAGAGACCCAGTACTTC
CASSQVREETQYF
>few|-|TRBV7-9|TRBJ2-3
TGTGCCAGCAGCTTTGGTGATACGCAGTATTTT
CASSFGDTQYF
>-|-|TRBV28|TRBJ2-5
TGTGCCAGCGAAGGGGGGAGGGCTGAGACCCAGTACTTC
CASEGGRAETQYF
>-|-|TRBV7-9|TRBJ1-2
TGTGCCAGCAGCTTACCAGGTTCGCATTATGGCTACACCTTC
CASSLPGSHYGYTF
>-|TRBD1|TRBV7-8|TRBJ1-1
TGTGCCAGCAGCCCCGACCTTGGGACAGGGGGCAGTAACACTGAAGCTTTCTTT
CASSPDLGTGGSNTEAFF
>-|-|TRBV20-1|TRBJ2-1
TGCAGTGGGTCCGGGGGTTACAATGAGCAGTTCTTC
CSGSGGYNEQFF
>-|-|TRBV29-1|TRBJ1-2
TGCAGCGTTGAAGATGGTGGGTTCTATGGCTACACCTTC
CSVEDGGFYGYTF
>-|-|TRBV20-1|TRBJ1-5
TGCAGTGCTCCGACAGGTAGCAATCAGCCCCAGCATTTT
CSAPTGSNQPQHF
>-|TRBD1|TRBV28|TRBJ1-2
TGTGCCAGCAGTTTATTCCCTAAATTGACAGGGAATGGCTACACCTTC
CASSLFPKLTGNGYTF
>-|-|TRBV19|TRBJ2-2
TGTGCCAGTAGTAGAGGCCCTTCGAGCACCGGGGAGCTGTTTTTT
CASSRGPSSTGELFF
>-|TRBD1|TRBV7-3|TRBJ1-1
TGTGCCAGCAGCTCGGGACAGAAAAACACTGAAGCTTTCTTT
CASSSGQKNTEAFF